This TCR beta chain appears in the sequencing data of a study of T cells expressing NK-cell markers. Study at large: Seven sequenced donors out of eight were HCMV-seropositive, one seronegative.

CDR1 LNHDA and CDR2 SQIVND come from the germline V gene (reference sequence). The CDR3 contains 19 residues. TCRdb reprocessed the 5' RACE reads, with one entry per CDR3 protein and no DNA. This table holds some 440,000 distinct CDR3 sequences. The TCR originated in a woman in her 50s in good health. Sequencing input: blood T cells: a sorted CD56 or NKG2C T cell subset, CD4+ or CD8+ T cells, or bulk PBMC T cells (not recorded which). The V call is TRBV19, the J call TRBJ2-1; TCRdb calls TRBD2, which cannot be checked without DNA. This CDR3 reads CASSIDWASGREFRNEQFF.